This TCR beta chain was identified during a study of T-cell memory formation after mild COVID-19. This clonotype was seen a few times. V lost 5 bases to trimming and J lost 5 bases, with 12 bases between them. From germline, CDR1 is SGHVS and CDR2 FNYEAQ. This CDR3 is built from 14 residues. TCRdb ran MiXCR on the 5' RACE reads and lists one entry per CDR3 protein. Of around 310,000 distinct CDR3 sequences in the sample, 14% were seen once. The sample consisted of PBMCs or a T cell subset sorted from them (not recorded which). The TCR was taken from a man younger than 35 who had mild COVID-19 (a few samples of this study predate the infection). Cell type and time point are not known. The chain is built from TRBV7-6 and TRBJ2-2; D gene ambiguous. CDR3 nucleotides: TGTGCCAGCAGCCGAGCCGTCGGGACCGGGGAGCTGTTTTTT. This encodes CASSRAVGTGELFF.